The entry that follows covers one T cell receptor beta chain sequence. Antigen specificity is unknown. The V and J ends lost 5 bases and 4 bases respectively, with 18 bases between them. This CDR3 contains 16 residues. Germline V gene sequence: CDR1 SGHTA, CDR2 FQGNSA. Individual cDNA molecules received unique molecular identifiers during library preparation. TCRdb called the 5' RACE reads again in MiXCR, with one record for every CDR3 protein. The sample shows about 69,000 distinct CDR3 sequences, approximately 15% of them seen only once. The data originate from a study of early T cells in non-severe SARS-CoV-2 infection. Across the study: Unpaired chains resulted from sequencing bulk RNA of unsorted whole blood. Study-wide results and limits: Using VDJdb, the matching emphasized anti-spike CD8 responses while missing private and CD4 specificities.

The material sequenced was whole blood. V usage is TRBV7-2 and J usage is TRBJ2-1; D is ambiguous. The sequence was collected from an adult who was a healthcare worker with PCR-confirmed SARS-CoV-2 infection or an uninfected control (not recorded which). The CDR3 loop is CASSPESILRYNEQFF. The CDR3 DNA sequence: TGTGCCAGCAGCCCCGAGAGTATCTTAAGGTACAATGAGCAGTTCTTC.